This is a list of T cell receptor beta chains from one sample in a study of cytomegalovirus exposure and HLA in healthy donors. Data came from immunoSEQ multiplex PCR; TCRdb stores just in-frame clones and leaves some out. The sample has over 150,000 clones; around 75% are singletons. What was sequenced was PBMCs. The source is a male donor in good health and CMV-seronegative. Both conserved end residues are part of each CDR3. D genes are given only for firm matches.

>TRBV5-5|TRBJ2-2|NA
CASSFSTANTGELFF
TGTGCCAGCAGCTTCAGTACAGCGAACACCGGGGAGCTGTTTTTT
>TRBV7-9|TRBJ2-2|TRBD1
CASSRTGVGELFF
TGTGCCAGCAGCCGGACAGGGGTCGGGGAGCTGTTTTTT
>TRBV6-6|TRBJ1-6|NA
CASDQGGVPLHF
TGTGCCAGCGACCAAGGAGGGGTACCCCTCCACTTT
>TRBV19|TRBJ2-1|NA
CASSILAPSMNEQFF
TGTGCCAGTAGTATTCTAGCGCCCTCTATGAATGAGCAGTTCTTC
>TRBV2|TRBJ2-2|NA
CARGGVESNTGELFF
TGTGCCAGGGGCGGGGTGGAGTCGAACACCGGGGAGCTGTTTTTT
>TRBV5-6|TRBJ1-6|NA
CASSWGGDSLHF
TGTGCCAGCAGCTGGGGGGGGGACTCCCTGCACTTT
>TRBV11-2|TRBJ2-6|NA
CASGRGTSGANVLTF
TGTGCCAGCGGCCGGGGGACCTCTGGGGCCAACGTCCTGACTTTC
>TRBV5-1|TRBJ2-7|TRBD1
CASSKADRAETYEQYF
TGCGCCAGCAGCAAGGCGGACAGGGCGGAGACCTACGAGCAGTACTTC
>TRBV28|TRBJ2-1|NA
CASRRLASPSGEQFF
TGTGCCAGCAGAAGGCTAGCGTCCCCATCGGGTGAGCAGTTCTTC
>TRBV9|TRBJ1-3|TRBD1
CASSARTGGHGNTIYF
TGTGCCAGCAGCGCGAGGACAGGGGGACATGGAAACACCATATATTTT
>TRBV7-3|TRBJ1-2|NA
CASSLRGVYGYTF
TGTGCCAGCAGCTTACGGGGGGTGTATGGCTACACCTTC